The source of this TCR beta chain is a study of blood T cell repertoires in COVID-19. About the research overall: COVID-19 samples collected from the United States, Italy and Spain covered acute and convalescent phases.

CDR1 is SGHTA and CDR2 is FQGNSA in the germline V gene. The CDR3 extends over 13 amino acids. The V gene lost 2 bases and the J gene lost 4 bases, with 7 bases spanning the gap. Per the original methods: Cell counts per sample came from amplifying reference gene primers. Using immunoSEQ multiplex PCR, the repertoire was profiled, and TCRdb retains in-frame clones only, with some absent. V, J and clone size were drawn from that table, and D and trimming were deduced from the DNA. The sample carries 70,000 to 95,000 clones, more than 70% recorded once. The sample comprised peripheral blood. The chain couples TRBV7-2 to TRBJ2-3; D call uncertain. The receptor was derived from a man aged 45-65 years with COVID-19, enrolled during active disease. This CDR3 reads CASSLSSADTQYF. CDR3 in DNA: TGTGCCAGCAGCTTAAGTTCAGCAGATACGCAGTATTTT.